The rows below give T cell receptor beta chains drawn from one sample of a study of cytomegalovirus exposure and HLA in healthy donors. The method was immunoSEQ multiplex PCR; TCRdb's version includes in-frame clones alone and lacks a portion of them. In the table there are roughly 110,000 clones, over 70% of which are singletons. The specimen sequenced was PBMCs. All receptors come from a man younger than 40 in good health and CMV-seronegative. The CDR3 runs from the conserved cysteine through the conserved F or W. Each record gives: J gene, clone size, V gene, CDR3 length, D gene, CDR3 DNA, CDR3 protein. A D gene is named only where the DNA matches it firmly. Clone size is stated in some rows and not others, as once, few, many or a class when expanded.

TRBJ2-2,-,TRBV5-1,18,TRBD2,TGCGCCAGCAGCTTGACGGGACTAGCGGGAGGAGGGACCGGGGAGCTGTTTTTT,CASSLTGLAGGGTGELFF
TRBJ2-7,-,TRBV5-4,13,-,TGTGCCAGCAGCTCGGGGAGATCCTACGAGCAGTACTTC,CASSSGRSYEQYF
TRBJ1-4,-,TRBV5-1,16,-,TGCGCCAGCAGCTCCAGGCAAGGAGGGACTAATGAAAAACTGTTTTTT,CASSSRQGGTNEKLFF
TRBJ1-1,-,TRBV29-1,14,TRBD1,TGCAGCGTTTGCCCACAGGGGGCGAACACTGAAGCTTTCTTT,CSVCPQGANTEAFF
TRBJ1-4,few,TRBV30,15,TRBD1,TGTGCCTGGAGTGTACTCAGGGGGATCAGTGAAAAACTGTTTTTT,CAWSVLRGISEKLFF
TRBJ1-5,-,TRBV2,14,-,TGTGCCAGCAGTCTTCCCTATAGCAATCAGCCCCAGCATTTT,CASSLPYSNQPQHF
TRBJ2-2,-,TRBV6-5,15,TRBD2,TGTGCCAGCAGTGGACTAGCGGGGGGCACCGGGGAGCTGTTTTTT,CASSGLAGGTGELFF
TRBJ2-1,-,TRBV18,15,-,TGTGCCAGCTCGCGGATAGCGGACTACTACAATGAGCAGTTCTTC,CASSRIADYYNEQFF
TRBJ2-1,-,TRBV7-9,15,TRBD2,TGTGCCAGCAGCGTACTAGCGGGAGTGGGAAATGAGCAGTTCTTC,CASSVLAGVGNEQFF
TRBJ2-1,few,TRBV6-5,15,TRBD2,TGTGCCAGCAGTTACAGACTAGCGGATTACAATGAGCAGTTCTTC,CASSYRLADYNEQFF
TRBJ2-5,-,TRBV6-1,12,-,TGTGCCAGCCGGCGGAGGGCAGAGACCCAGTACTTC,CASRRRAETQYF
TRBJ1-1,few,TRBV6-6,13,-,TGTGCCAGCAGTCGGGAGCCGAACACTGAAGCTTTCTTT,CASSREPNTEAFF
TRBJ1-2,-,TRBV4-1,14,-,TGCGCCAGCAGCCAAGGGAGCGGAATCTATGGCTACACCTTC,CASSQGSGIYGYTF
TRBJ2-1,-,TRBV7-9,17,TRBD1,TGTGCCAGCAGCTTAGGGCAGGGGGCGGCCTCCTACAATGAGCAGTTCTTC,CASSLGQGAASYNEQFF
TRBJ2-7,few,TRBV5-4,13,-,TGTGCCAGCAGCCCCCCCAGCTCCTACGAGCAGTACTTC,CASSPPSSYEQYF
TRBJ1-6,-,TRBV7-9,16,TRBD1,TGTGCCAGCAGGTGGACAGGGAGCTCCTATAATTCACCCCTCCACTTT,CASRWTGSSYNSPLHF
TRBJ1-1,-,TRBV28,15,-,TGTGCCAGCAGTCCGACAGCCCCAAGGAACACTGAAGCTTTCTTT,CASSPTAPRNTEAFF
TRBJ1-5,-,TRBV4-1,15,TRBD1,TGCGCCAGCAGCCAAGATCAGGGGGCCGATCAGCCCCAGCATTTT,CASSQDQGADQPQHF
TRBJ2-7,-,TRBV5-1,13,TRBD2,TGCGCCAGCACCGGGGGGGCCTCCTACGAGCAGTACTTC,CASTGGASYEQYF
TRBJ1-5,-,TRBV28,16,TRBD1,TGTGCCAGCAGTTCCGCCCTAAACAGGGGGGTACAGCCCCAGCATTTT,CASSSALNRGVQPQHF
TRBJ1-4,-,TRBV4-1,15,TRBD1,TGCGCCAGCAGCCAAGAGGGGACAGGGAGTGAAAAACTGTTTTTT,CASSQEGTGSEKLFF
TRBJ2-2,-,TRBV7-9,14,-,TGTGCCAGCAGCTTAGTCAGCGGCACCGGGGAGCTGTTTTTT,CASSLVSGTGELFF
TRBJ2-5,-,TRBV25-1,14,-,TGTGCCAGCAGTGCATTAGGTCAGGGAGAGACCCAGTACTTC,CASSALGQGETQYF
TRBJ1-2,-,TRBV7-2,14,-,TGTGCCAGCAGCTTAGCTCCCACTTCAGGTGGCTACACCTTC,CASSLAPTSGGYTF
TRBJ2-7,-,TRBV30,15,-,TGTGCCTGGAGACTGGACAACTATAGCTCCTACGAGCAGTACTTC,CAWRLDNYSSYEQYF
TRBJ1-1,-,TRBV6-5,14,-,TGTGCCAGCAGTTACTCGAATCAGGCCACTGAAGCTTTCTTT,CASSYSNQATEAFF
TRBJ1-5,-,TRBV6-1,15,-,TGTGCCAGCATTGACAGGTCTGGCGGCAATCAGCCCCAGCATTTT,CASIDRSGGNQPQHF
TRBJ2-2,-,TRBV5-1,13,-,TGCGCCAGCAGGACTGCAACTACCGGGGAGCTGTTTTTT,CASRTATTGELFF
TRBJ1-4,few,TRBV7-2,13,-,TGTGCCAGCAGCCCTGGTCGGGATGAAAAACTGTTTTTT,CASSPGRDEKLFF
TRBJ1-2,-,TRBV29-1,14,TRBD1,TGCAGCGTTGAGTGGGACAGGGCTAACTATGGCTACACCTTC,CSVEWDRANYGYTF
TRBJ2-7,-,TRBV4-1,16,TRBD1,TGCGCCAGCAGCGCCTTCGGACAGGGGAAGGACTACGAGCAGTACTTC,CASSAFGQGKDYEQYF
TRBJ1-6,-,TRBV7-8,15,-,TGTGCCAGCAGGAAGGGCAGGGTAGGCAATTCACCCCTCCACTTT,CASRKGRVGNSPLHF
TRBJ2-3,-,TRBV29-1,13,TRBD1,TGCAGCGTGACAGGGGGCGGGACAGATACGCAGTATTTT,CSVTGGGTDTQYF
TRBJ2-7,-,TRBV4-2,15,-,TGTGCCAGCAGCCATGAGGCGGAAAGCTCCTACGAGCAGTACTTC,CASSHEAESSYEQYF
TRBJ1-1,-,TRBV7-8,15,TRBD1,TGTGCCAGCAGCAAGGGACAGGGGGGGAACACTGAAGCTTTCTTT,CASSKGQGGNTEAFF
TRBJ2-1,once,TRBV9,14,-,TGTGCCAGCAGCGTCGGCGGCGTCTACAATGAGCAGTTCTTC,CASSVGGVYNEQFF
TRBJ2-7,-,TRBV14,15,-,TGTGCCAGCAGCCAAGTTTCTAGCACCGGTTACGAGCAGTACTTC,CASSQVSSTGYEQYF
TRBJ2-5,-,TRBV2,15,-,TGTGCCAGCAGTCCTACCGATTTCCTGAGGGAGACCCAGTACTTC,CASSPTDFLRETQYF
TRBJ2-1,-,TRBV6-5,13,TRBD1,TGTGCCAGCGGGACAGGGGGTCCCAATGAGCAGTTCTTC,CASGTGGPNEQFF
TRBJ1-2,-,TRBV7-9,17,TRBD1,TGTGCCAGCAGCGGACCCTCCGGGACAGGGGGCAACTATGGCTACACCTTC,CASSGPSGTGGNYGYTF
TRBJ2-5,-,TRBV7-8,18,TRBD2,TGTGCCAGCAGCTTAGGTACCCTAGCGGGGAGCCCTGGGGAGACCCAGTACTTC,CASSLGTLAGSPGETQYF
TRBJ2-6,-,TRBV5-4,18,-,TGTGCCAGCAGCCTCGTTTTCGGCAGACTATCTGGGGCCAACGTCCTGACTTTC,CASSLVFGRLSGANVLTF
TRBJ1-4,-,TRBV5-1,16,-,TGCGCCAGCAGCTTGACAGGCAATTCAGCTAATGAAAAACTGTTTTTT,CASSLTGNSANEKLFF
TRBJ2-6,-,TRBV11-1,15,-,TGTGCCAGCAGCTTCTCCCCGGGATGGGCCAACGTCCTGACTTTC,CASSFSPGWANVLTF
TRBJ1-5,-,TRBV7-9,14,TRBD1,TGTGCCAGCAGCCCCAAGGGGGCGGCTCAGCCCCAGCATTTT,CASSPKGAAQPQHF
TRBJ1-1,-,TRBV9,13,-,TGTGCCAGCAGCGTGGGAGTCCTGACAGAAGCTTTCTTT,CASSVGVLTEAFF
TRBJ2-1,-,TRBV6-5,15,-,TGTGCCAGCAGTTACGGGTCGAGGCTAGTCAATGAGCAGTTCTTC,CASSYGSRLVNEQFF
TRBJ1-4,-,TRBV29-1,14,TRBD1,TGCAGCGTCGAATACCACACAGGGGGCCAAAAACTGTTTTTT,CSVEYHTGGQKLFF
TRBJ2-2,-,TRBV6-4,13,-,TGTGCCAGCAGCGCCGGGACTGCCGGGGAGCTGTTTTTT,CASSAGTAGELFF
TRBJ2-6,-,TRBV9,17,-,TGTGCCAGCAGCGTAGCAGGACAGCAGTCTGGGGCCAACGTCCTGACTTTC,CASSVAGQQSGANVLTF
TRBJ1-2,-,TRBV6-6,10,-,TGTGCCAGCAGTTCCCCGGGACACCACTTC,CASSSPGHHF
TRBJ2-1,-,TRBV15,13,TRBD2,TGTGCCACCGCGCGGGGGGGCTGGAGTGAGCAGTTCTTC,CATARGGWSEQFF
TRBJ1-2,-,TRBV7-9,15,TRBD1,TGTGCCAGCAGCCGACTACCGGGACAGGGCGCTGGCTACACCTTC,CASSRLPGQGAGYTF
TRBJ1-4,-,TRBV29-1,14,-,TGCAGCGCCTCCACAGGGTTTAGAGACGAAAAACTGTTTTTT,CSASTGFRDEKLFF
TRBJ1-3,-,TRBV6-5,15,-,TGTGCCAGCATTCACGGGGGGGTTCCTGGAAACACCATATATTTT,CASIHGGVPGNTIYF